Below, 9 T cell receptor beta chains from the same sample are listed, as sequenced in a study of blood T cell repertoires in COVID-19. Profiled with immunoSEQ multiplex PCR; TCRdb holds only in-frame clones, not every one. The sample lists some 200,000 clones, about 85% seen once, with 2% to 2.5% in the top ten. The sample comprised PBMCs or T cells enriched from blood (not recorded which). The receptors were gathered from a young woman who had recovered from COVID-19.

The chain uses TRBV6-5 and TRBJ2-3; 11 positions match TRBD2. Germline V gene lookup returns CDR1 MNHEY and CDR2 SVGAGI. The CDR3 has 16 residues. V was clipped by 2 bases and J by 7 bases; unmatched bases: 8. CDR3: CASSYNRLAGPHTQYF. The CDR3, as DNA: TGTGCCAGCAGTTACAACCGACTAGCGGGGCCTCATACGCAGTATTTT.

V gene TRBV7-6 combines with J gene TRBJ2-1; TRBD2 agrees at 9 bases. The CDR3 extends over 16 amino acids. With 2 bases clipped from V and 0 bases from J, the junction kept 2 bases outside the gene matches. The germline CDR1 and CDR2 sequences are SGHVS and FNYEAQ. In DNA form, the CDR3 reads TGTGCCAGCAGCTTACTAGCGGGGAGCTCCTACAATGAGCAGTTCTTC. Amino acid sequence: CASSLLAGSSYNEQFF.

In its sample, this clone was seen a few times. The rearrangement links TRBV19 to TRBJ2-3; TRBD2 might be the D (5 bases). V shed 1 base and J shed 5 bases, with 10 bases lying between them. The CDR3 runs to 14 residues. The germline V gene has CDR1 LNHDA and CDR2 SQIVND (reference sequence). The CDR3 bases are TGTGCCAGTAGTATAGCGGCACGGGGAGATACGCAGTATTTT. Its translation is CASSIAARGDTQYF.

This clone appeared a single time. CDR3 protein: CASSLDPVPNTEAFF. DNA of the CDR3: TGTGCCAGCAGCTTGGATCCGGTTCCTAACACTGAAGCTTTCTTT. This sequence joins TRBV5-6 and TRBJ1-1, with no clear D. CDR3 size: 15 residues. Looked up from germline, CDR1 is SGHDT and CDR2 is YYEEEE. The V gene lost 0 bases and the J gene lost 2 bases, with 11 bases spanning the gap.

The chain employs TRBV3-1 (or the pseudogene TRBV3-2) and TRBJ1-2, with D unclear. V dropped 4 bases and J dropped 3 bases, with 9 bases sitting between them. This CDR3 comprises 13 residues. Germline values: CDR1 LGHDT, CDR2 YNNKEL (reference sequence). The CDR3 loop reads CASSPPEDYGYTF. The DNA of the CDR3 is TGTGCCAGCAGCCCCCCGGAGGACTATGGCTACACCTTC.

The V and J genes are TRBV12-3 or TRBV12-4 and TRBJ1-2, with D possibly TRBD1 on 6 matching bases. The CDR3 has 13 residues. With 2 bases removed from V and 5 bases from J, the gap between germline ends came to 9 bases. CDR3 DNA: TGTGCCAGCAGTTTACACAGGGATTATGGCTACACCTTC. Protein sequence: CASSLHRDYGYTF.

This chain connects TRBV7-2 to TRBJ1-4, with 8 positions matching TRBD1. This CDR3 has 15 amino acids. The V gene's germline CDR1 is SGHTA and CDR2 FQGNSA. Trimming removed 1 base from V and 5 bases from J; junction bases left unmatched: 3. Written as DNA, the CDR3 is TGTGCCAGCAGCTTAGACAGGGGGGGCAATGAAAAACTGTTTTTT. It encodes CASSLDRGGNEKLFF.

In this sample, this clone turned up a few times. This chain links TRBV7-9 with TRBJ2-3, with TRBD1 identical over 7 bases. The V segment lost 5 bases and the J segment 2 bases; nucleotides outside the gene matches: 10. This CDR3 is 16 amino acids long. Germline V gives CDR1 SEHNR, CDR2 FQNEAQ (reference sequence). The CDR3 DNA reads TGTGCCAGCAGCCCCAAGACAGGGTCCCTCACAGATACGCAGTATTTT. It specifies CASSPKTGSLTDTQYF.

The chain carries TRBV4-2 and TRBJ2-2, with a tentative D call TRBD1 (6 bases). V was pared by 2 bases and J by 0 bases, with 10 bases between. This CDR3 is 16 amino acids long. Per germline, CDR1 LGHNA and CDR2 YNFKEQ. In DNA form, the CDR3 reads TGTGCCAGCAGCCAAACCGGGACAACGAACACCGGGGAGCTGTTTTTT. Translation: CASSQTGTTNTGELFF.